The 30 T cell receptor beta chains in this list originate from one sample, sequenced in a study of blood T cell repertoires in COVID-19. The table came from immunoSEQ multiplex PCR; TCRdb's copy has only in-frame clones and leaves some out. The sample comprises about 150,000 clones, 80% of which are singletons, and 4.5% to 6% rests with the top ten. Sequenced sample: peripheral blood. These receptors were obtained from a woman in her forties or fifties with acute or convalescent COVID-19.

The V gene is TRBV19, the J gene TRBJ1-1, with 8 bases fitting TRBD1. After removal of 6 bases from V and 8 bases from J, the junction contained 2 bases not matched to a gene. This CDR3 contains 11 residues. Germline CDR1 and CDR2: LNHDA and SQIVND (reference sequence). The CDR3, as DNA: TGTGCCAGTAGACAGGGGGTAGAAGCTTTCTTT. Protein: CASRQGVEAFF. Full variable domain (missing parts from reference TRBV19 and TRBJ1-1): DGGITQSPKYLFRKEGQNVTLSCEQNLNHDAMYWYRQDPGQGLRLIYYSQIVNDFQKGDIAEGYSVSREKKESFPLTVTSAQKNPTAFYLCASRQGVEAFFGQGTRLTVV.

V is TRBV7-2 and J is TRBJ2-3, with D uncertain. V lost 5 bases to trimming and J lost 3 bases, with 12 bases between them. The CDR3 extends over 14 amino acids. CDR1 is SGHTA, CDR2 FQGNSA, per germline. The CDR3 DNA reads TGTGCCAGCAGCCAGGAAAGTTTAACAGATACGCAGTATTTT. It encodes CASSQESLTDTQYF.

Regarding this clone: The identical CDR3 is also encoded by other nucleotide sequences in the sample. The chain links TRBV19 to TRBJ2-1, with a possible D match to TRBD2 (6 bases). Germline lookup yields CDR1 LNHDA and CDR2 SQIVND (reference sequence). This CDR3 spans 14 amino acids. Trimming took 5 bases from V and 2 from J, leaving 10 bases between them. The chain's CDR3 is CASSFGGAYNEQFF. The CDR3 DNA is TGTGCCAGTAGTTTTGGCGGGGCCTACAATGAGCAGTTCTTC.

Here the CDR3 reads CASTKTSGASTDTQYF. The CDR3 coding sequence is TGTGCCAGCACCAAGACTAGCGGGGCTAGCACAGATACGCAGTATTTT. The V call is TRBV11-1, the J call TRBJ2-3, with 11 bases fitting TRBD2. Germline CDR1 is SGHAT and CDR2 is FQDESV (reference sequence). This CDR3 spans 16 amino acids. V was clipped by 7 bases and J by 0 bases; unmatched bases: 6.

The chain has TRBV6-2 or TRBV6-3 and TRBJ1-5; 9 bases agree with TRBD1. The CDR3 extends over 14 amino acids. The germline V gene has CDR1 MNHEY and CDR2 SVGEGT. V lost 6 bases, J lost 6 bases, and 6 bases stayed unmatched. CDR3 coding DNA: TGTGCCAGCAGCAAAGGGACAGGGCGTCAGCCCCAGCATTTT. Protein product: CASSKGTGRQPQHF.

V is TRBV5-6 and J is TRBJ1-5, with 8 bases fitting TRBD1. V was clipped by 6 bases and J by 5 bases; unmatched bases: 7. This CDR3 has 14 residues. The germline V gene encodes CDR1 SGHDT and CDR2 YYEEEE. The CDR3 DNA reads TGTGCCAGCAACATCGGACAGGGACATCAGCCCCAGCATTTT. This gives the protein CASNIGQGHQPQHF.

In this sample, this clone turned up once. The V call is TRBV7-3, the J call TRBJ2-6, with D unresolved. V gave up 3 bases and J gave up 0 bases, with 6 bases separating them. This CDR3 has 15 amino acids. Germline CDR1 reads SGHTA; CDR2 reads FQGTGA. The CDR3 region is CASSLMSSGANVLTF. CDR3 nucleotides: TGTGCCAGCAGCTTGATGAGCTCTGGGGCCAACGTCCTGACTTTC.

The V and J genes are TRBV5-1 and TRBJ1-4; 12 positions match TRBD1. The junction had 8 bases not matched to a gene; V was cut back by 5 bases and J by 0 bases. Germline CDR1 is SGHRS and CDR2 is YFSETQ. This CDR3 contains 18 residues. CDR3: CASRSTGTGGATNEKLFF. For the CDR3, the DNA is TGCGCCAGCAGGTCTACCGGGACAGGGGGCGCAACTAATGAAAAACTGTTTTTT.

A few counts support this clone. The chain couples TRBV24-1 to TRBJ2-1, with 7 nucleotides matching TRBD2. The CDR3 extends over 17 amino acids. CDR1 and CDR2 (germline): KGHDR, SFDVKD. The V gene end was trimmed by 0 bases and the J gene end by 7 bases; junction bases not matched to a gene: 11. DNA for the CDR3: TGTGCCACCAGTGATTTGCCCCGGGGGGTCCCGGGGAATGAGCAGTTCTTC. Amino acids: CATSDLPRGVPGNEQFF.

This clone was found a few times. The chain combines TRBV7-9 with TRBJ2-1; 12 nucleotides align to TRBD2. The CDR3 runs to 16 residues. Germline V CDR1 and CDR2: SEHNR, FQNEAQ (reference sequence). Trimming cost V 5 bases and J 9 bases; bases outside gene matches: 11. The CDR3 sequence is CASSPSGLAGRGEQFF. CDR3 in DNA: TGTGCCAGCAGCCCCTCTGGACTAGCGGGGAGGGGTGAGCAGTTCTTC.

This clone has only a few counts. This chain's CDR3 is CASSLYPIGTSGDYEQYF. CDR3 in DNA: TGTGCCAGCAGTTTATATCCGATAGGGACTAGCGGGGACTACGAGCAGTACTTC. This sequence joins TRBV27 and TRBJ2-7; TRBD2 matches 13 bases. J gave up 3 bases and V 1 base, and 9 bases lay outside the gene matches. Germline loops: CDR1 MNHEY, CDR2 SMNVEV (reference sequence). This CDR3 has 18 amino acids.

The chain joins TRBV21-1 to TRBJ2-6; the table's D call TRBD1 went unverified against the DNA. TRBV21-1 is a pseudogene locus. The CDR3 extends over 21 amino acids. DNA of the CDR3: TGTGCCAGCAGCAAAAAACCCCCGAGACACCCTTCAGTTTCTGGGGCCAACGTCCTGACTTTC. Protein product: CASSKKPPRHPSVSGANVLTF.

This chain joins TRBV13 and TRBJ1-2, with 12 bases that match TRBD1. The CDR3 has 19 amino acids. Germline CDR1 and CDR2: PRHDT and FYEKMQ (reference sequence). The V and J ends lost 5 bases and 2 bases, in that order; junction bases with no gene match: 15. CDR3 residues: CASSPDALGQGAENYGYTF. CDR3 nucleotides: TGTGCCAGCAGCCCAGACGCCTTGGGACAGGGGGCGGAGAACTATGGCTACACCTTC.

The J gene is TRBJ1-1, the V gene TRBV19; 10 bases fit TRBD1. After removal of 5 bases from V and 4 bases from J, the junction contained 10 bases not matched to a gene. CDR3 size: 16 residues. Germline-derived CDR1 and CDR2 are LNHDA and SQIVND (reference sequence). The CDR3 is CASSPGTGAGGTEAFF. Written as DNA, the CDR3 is TGTGCCAGTAGTCCGGGGACAGGGGCTGGAGGCACTGAAGCTTTCTTT.

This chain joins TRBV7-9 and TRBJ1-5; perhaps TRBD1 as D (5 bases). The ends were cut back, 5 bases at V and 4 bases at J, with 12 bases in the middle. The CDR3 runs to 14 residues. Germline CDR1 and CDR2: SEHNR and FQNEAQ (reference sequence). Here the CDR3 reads CASSAERGNQPQHF. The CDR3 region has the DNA TGTGCCAGCAGCGCCGAACGGGGGAATCAGCCCCAGCATTTT.

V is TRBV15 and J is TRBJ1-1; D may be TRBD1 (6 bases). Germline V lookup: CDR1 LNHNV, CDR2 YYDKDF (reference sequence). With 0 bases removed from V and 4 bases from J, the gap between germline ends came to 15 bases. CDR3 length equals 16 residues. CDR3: CATSRDQWEGVTEAFF. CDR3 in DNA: TGTGCCACCAGCAGAGATCAGTGGGAGGGGGTCACTGAAGCTTTCTTT.

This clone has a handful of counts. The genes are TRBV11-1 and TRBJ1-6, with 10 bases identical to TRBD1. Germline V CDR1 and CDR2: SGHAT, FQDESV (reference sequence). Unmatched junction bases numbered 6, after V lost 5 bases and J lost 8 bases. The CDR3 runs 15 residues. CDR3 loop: CASSRRQGADSPLHF. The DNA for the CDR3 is TGTGCCAGCAGCAGACGACAGGGGGCTGATTCACCCCTCCACTTT.

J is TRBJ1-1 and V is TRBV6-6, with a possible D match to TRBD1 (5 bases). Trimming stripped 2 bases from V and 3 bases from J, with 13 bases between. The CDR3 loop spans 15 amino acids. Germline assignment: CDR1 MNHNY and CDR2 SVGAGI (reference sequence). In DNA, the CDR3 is TGTGCCAGCAGTTACCCCCAGGGAAGCGACACTGAAGCTTTCTTT. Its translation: CASSYPQGSDTEAFF.

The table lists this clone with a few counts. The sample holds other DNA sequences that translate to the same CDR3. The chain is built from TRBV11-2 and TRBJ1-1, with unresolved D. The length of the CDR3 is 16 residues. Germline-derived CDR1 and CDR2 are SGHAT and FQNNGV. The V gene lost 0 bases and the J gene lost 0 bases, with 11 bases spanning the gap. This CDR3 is CASSLEGNYMNTEAFF. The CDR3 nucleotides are TGTGCCAGCAGCTTAGAAGGAAACTACATGAACACTGAAGCTTTCTTT.

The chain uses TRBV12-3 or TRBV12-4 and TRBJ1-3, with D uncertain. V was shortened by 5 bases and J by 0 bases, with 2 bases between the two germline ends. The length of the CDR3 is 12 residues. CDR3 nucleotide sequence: TGTGCCAGCAGTCTCTCTGGAAACACCATATATTTT. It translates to CASSLSGNTIYF.

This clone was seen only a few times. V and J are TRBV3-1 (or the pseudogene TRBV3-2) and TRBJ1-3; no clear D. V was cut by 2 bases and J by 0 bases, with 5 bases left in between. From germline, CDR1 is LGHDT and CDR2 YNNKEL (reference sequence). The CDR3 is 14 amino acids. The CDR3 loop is CASSQPVSGNTIYF. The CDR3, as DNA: TGTGCCAGCAGCCAACCCGTCTCTGGAAACACCATATATTTT.

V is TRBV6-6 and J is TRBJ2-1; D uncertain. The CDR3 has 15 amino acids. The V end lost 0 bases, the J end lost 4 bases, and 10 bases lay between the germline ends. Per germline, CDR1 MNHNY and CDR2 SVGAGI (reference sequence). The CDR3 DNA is TGTGCCAGCAGTTACTCTATGGGCTTTTACAATGAGCAGTTCTTC. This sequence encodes CASSYSMGFYNEQFF.

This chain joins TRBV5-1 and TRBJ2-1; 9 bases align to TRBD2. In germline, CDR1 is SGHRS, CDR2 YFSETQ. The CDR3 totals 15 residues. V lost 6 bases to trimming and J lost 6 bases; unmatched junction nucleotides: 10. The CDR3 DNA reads TGCGCCAGCACCGATGGGCGGGGGGGCCCCAATGAGCAGTTCTTC. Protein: CASTDGRGGPNEQFF.

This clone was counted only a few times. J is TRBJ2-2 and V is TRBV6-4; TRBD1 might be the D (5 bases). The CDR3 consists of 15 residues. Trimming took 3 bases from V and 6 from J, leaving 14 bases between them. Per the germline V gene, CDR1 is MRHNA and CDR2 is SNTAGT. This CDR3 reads CASSEGADNSGELFF. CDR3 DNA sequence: TGTGCCAGCAGTGAAGGGGCTGATAATTCCGGGGAGCTGTTTTTT.

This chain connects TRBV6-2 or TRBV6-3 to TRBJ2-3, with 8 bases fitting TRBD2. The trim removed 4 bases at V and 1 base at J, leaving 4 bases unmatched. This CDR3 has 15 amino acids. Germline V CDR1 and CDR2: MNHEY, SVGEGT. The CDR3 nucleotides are TGTGCCAGCAGTTTTGGAGCGGGGGGCACAGATACGCAGTATTTT. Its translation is CASSFGAGGTDTQYF.

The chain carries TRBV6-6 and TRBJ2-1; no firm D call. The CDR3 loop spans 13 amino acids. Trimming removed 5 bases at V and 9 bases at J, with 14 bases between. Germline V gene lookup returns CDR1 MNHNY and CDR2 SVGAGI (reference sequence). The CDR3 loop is CASSPLGRVEQFF. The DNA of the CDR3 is TGTGCCAGCAGTCCCCTCGGCCGGGTTGAGCAGTTCTTC.

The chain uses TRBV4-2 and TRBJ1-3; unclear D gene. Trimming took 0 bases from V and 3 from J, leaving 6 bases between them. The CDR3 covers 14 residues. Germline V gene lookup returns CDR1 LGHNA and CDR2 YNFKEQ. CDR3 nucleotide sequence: TGTGCCAGCAGCCAAGATAACTATGGAAACACCATATATTTT. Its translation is CASSQDNYGNTIYF.

CDR3 sequence (DNA): TGCGCCAGCAGCCAAAACGAACTATACGAGCAGTACTTC. Residues: CASSQNELYEQYF. The genes are TRBV4-3 and TRBJ2-7; D is uncertain. Trimming took 2 bases from V and 4 from J, leaving 9 bases between them. The CDR3 loop spans 13 amino acids. Germline values: CDR1 LGHNA, CDR2 YSLEER.

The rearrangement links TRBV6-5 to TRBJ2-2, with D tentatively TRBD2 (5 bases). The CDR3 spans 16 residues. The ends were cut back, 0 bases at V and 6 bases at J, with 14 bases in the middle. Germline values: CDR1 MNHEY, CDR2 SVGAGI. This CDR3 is CASSYSGSRDSGELFF. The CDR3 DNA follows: TGTGCCAGCAGTTACTCTGGGAGTCGAGACTCCGGGGAGCTGTTTTTT.

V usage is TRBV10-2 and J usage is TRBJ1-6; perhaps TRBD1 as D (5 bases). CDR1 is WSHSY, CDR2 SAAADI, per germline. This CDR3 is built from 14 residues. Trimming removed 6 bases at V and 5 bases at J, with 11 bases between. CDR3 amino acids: CASRYDSHNSPLHF. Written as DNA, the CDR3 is TGCGCCAGCAGATACGACAGCCATAATTCACCCCTCCACTTT.